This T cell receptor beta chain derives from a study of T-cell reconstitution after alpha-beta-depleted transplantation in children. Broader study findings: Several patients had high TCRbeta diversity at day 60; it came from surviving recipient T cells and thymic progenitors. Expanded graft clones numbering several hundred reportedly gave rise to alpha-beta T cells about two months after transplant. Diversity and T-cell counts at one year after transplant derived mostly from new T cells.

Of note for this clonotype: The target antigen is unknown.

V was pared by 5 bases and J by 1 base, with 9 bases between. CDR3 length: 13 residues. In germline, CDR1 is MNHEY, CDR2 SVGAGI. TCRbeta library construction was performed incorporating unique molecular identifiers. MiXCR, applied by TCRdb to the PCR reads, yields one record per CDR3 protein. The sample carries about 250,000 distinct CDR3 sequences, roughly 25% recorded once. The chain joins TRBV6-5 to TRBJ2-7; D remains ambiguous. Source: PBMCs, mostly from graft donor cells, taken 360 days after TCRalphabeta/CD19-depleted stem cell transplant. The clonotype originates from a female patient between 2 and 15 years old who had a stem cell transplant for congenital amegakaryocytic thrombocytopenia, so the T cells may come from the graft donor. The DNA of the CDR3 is TGTGCCAGCAGTCCTCGAGAATCCTACGAGCAGTACTTC. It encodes CASSPRESYEQYF.